A single sample is the source of the 16 T cell receptor beta chains below, sequenced in a study of radiation and T cells in renal cell carcinoma. Time point reported: blood 2 weeks post-SBRT. The treatment was: 15 Gy SBRT to primary tumor, nephrectomy 4 weeks later. Method: immunoSEQ multiplex PCR; TCRdb's copy keeps in-frame clones and lacks some. The repertoire consists of some 120,000 clones, with 70% to 90% occurring once and the leading ten covering 5.8%. The input for sequencing was blood, taken from a patient whose treatment included radiotherapy and nephrectomy. These receptors all come from a woman in her 70s with renal cell carcinoma.

The DNA of the CDR3 is TGTGCCAGCAGAGACAGGGGTGATTCACCCCTCCACTTT. Amino acid sequence: CASRDRGDSPLHF. V gene TRBV6-5 combines with J gene TRBJ1-6, with TRBD1 matching 8 bases. The CDR3 has 13 amino acids. Germline values: CDR1 MNHEY, CDR2 SVGAGI. Trimming removed 6 bases from V and 8 bases from J; junction bases left unmatched: 3.

V usage is TRBV27 and J usage is TRBJ2-3, with 7 bases identical to TRBD2. Looked up from germline, CDR1 is MNHEY and CDR2 is SMNVEV (reference sequence). This CDR3 has 17 amino acids. J gave up 0 bases and V 3 bases, and 9 bases lay outside the gene matches. This chain's CDR3 is CASSLRGLAASTDTQYF. CDR3 nucleotides: TGTGCCAGCAGTTTGAGAGGCCTAGCGGCTAGCACAGATACGCAGTATTTT.

CDR3 DNA: TGTGCCAGCAGCGTGGGGCCCCAAAACTACGAGCAGTACTTC. Protein sequence: CASSVGPQNYEQYF. The rearrangement uses TRBV9 and TRBJ2-7, with a tentative D call TRBD1 (5 bases). The V and J ends lost 2 bases and 3 bases respectively, with 12 bases between them. The CDR3 is 14 residues long. The germline CDR1 and CDR2 sequences are SGDLS and YYNGEE.

V and J are TRBV5-6 and TRBJ2-1; TRBD1 matches at 7 bases. The CDR3 totals 15 residues. Germline V gene data show CDR1 as SGHDT and CDR2 as YYEEEE. Trimming took 3 bases from V and 6 from J; bases not matched to a gene: 9. For the CDR3, the DNA is TGTGCCAGCAGCTCGAGCCGGGACAGATTCAATGAGCAGTTCTTC. Protein sequence: CASSSSRDRFNEQFF.

This rearrangement joins TRBV6-4 to TRBJ2-7; D remains unclear. This CDR3 contains 16 residues. Germline V gives CDR1 MRHNA, CDR2 SNTAGT. V was pared by 4 bases and J by 3 bases, with 19 bases between. The CDR3 nucleotides read TGTGCCAGCAGTGGCTCTGGCCCTTTAAGGAACTACGAGCAGTACTTC. Encoded protein: CASSGSGPLRNYEQYF.

In this sample, this clone turned up once. The chain has TRBV4-3 and TRBJ2-1; 9 bases match TRBD2. The germline V gene has CDR1 LGHNA and CDR2 YSLEER. V trimming: 3 bases; J trimming: 7 bases; junction bases outside the gene matches: 7. CDR3 length: 15 residues. CDR3 DNA: TGCGCCAGCAGCCAGGGATTAGCGGGGGAGAATGAGCAGTTCTTC. The encoded protein is CASSQGLAGENEQFF.

The chain joins TRBV7-2 to TRBJ2-2; D is possibly TRBD1 (5 bases). V was clipped by 5 bases and J by 1 base, with 8 bases between them. Germline V gene data show CDR1 as SGHTA and CDR2 as FQGNSA. The CDR3 sequence is 14 residues long. The DNA of the CDR3 is TGTGCCAGCAGCCGGACACTGAACACCGGGGAGCTGTTTTTT. Translating it yields CASSRTLNTGELFF.

The CDR3 loop is CASRGTGRTEEQYF. The DNA of the CDR3 is TGCGCCAGCAGAGGGACAGGGAGGACAGAAGAGCAGTACTTC. The chain couples TRBV10-2 to TRBJ2-7, with TRBD1 matching 9 bases. The CDR3 has 14 residues. With 6 bases clipped from V and 7 bases from J, the junction kept 10 bases outside the gene matches. CDR1 and CDR2 (germline): WSHSY, SAAADI.

This rearrangement joins TRBV19 to TRBJ1-6; the match to TRBD1 covers 11 bases. The ends lost 6 bases at V and 9 bases at J; junction bases unmatched: 10. The germline gives CDR1 LNHDA, CDR2 SQIVND (reference sequence). This CDR3 is 16 amino acids long. The CDR3: CASRRWTGGEGSPLHF. CDR3 nucleotide sequence: TGTGCCAGTAGAAGGTGGACAGGGGGCGAGGGTTCACCCCTCCACTTT.

The chain joins TRBV5-1 to TRBJ1-3; D is unresolved. In germline, CDR1 is SGHRS, CDR2 YFSETQ. V was trimmed by 4 bases and J by 4 bases, leaving 9 bases between them. This CDR3 has 13 residues. The CDR3 protein is CASSERFGNTIYF. The CDR3 nucleotides read TGCGCCAGCAGCGAGAGATTCGGAAACACCATATATTTT.

The rearrangement links TRBV6-1 to TRBJ2-3; tentative D call: TRBD2 (6 bases). V lost 2 bases, J lost 2 bases, and 14 bases lay in between. CDR1 and CDR2 (germline): MNHNS, SASEGT. The CDR3 has 16 amino acids. CDR3 in amino acids: CASSESGTGHTDTQYF. CDR3 DNA sequence: TGTGCCAGCAGTGAATCAGGGACTGGACACACAGATACGCAGTATTTT.

The rearrangement links TRBV11-2 to TRBJ2-1; D might be TRBD1 (6 bases). Per germline, CDR1 SGHAT and CDR2 FQNNGV. The CDR3 extends over 14 amino acids. V lost 4 bases and J lost 6, with 13 bases in between. The CDR3 DNA is TGTGCCAGCAGCTCATTGAGGGGGAGCAATGAGCAGTTCTTC. Amino acids: CASSSLRGSNEQFF. The full variable domain, its missing parts supplied by reference TRBV11-2 and TRBJ2-1, is EAGVAQSPRYKIIEKRQSVAFWCNPISGHATLYWYQQILGQGPKLLIQFQNNGVVDDSQLPKDRFSAERLKGVDSTLKIQPAKLEDSAVYLCASSSLRGSNEQFFGPGTRLTVL.

This clone was detected once. The chain uses TRBV4-2 and TRBJ2-3; 8 positions agree with TRBD2. The CDR3 sequence is 16 residues long. Germline values: CDR1 LGHNA, CDR2 YNFKEQ. With 0 bases clipped from V and 7 bases from J, the junction kept 9 bases outside the gene matches. The DNA of the CDR3 is TGTGCCAGCAGCCAAGATGCGCGGGGGGCCAAGTATACGCAGTATTTT. This codes for CASSQDARGAKYTQYF.

This clone has just a few counts. The chain employs TRBV5-1 and TRBJ1-2; perhaps TRBD1 as D (6 bases). The germline V gene encodes CDR1 SGHRS and CDR2 YFSETQ. The V end was cut by 0 bases, the J end by 7 bases, with 16 bases between. The CDR3 contains 15 residues. CDR3 loop: CASSLARGGLGGYTF. The CDR3 DNA reads as TGCGCCAGCAGCTTGGCCCGAGGGGGGCTGGGTGGCTACACCTTC. Full variable domain (outside the CDR3, taken from reference TRBV5-1 and TRBJ1-2): KAGVTQTPRYLIKTRGQQVTLSCSPISGHRSVSWYQQTPGQGLQFLFEYFSETQRNKGNFPGRFSGRQFSNSRSEMNVSTLELGDSALYLCASSLARGGLGGYTFGSGTRLTVV.

The CDR3 here is CASSVTFSGNTIYF. CDR3 in DNA: TGTGCCAGTAGCGTGACCTTCTCTGGAAACACCATATATTTT. The chain is built from TRBV19 and TRBJ1-3, with D hard to call. The CDR3 extends over 14 amino acids. V dropped 6 bases and J dropped 0 bases, with 9 bases sitting between them. From germline, CDR1 is LNHDA and CDR2 SQIVND (reference sequence).

The rearrangement uses TRBV5-1 and TRBJ2-2; tentatively, D is TRBD2 (6 bases). V was pared by 5 bases and J by 6 bases, with 14 bases between. Germline V gene sequence: CDR1 SGHRS, CDR2 YFSETQ. The CDR3 runs 14 residues. CDR3 bases: TGCGCCAGCAGTTCCGGGGGAATCGCCGGGGAGCTGTTTTTT. This codes for CASSSGGIAGELFF.